This section outlines one TCR beta chain sequence together with its context. The data stem from a study of cytomegalovirus exposure and HLA in healthy donors. Sequenced by immunoSEQ multiplex PCR; TCRdb stores in-frame clones only, minus some. The profile covers approximately 150,000 clones, with roughly 89% appearing a single time and about 3.5% taken by the ten largest. The CDR3 loop spans 16 amino acids. CDR1 and CDR2 (germline): SGHVS, FQNEAQ. V gave up 1 base and J gave up 0 bases, with 11 bases separating them. This sequence originates from a woman aged 18-29 years in good health and CMV-seropositive. Sequenced sample: PBMCs. The rearrangement links TRBV7-8 to TRBJ2-3; weak D call: TRBD2 (5 bases). CDR3 sequence reads: CASSLVVGESTDTQYF. For the CDR3, the DNA is TGTGCCAGCAGCTTAGTGGTCGGGGAGAGCACAGATACGCAGTATTTT.